The 27 T cell receptor beta chains given below trace back to one sample, sequenced in a study of vaccination and CD4 T cells after COVID-19. Regarding treatment: approximately 10-day PBMC culture with coronavirus spike peptide pools or control peptides (ViraFEST assay). Their antigens remain unidentified. The Oncomine TCR Beta short-read assay was applied to DNA of cultured CD4+ T cells. One entry per CDR3 protein results from TCRdb running MiXCR on the PCR reads. The table shows about 14,000 distinct CDR3 sequences, with just under 65% occurring only once. Material: CD4+ T cells from blood, cultured in vitro. These receptors all stem from a human donor who had recovered from COVID-19.

The chain uses TRBV7-2 and TRBJ1-2; no clear D. CDR1 is SGHTA, CDR2 FQGNSA, per germline. Deletions cut 2 bases from V and 6 bases from J, with 10 bases between. This CDR3 comprises 13 residues. CDR3 loop: CASSLFAFDGYTF. The DNA for the CDR3 is TGTGCCAGCAGCTTATTTGCCTTTGATGGCTACACCTTC.

The J gene is TRBJ1-6, the V gene TRBV6-2 or TRBV6-3, with no clear D. V gave up 9 bases and J gave up 6 bases, with 15 bases separating them. Per the germline V gene, CDR1 is MNHEY and CDR2 is SVGEGT. CDR3 size: 14 residues. The CDR3 sequence: CARRIPAPNSPLHF. The CDR3 region has the DNA TGTGCCAGGAGGATACCCGCCCCTAATTCACCCCTCCACTTT.

The CDR3 here is CASSYGFAQVDYGYTF. Here the CDR3 DNA reads TGTGCCAGCAGTTATGGCTTCGCCCAGGTGGACTATGGCTACACCTTC. V usage is TRBV6-5 and J usage is TRBJ1-2; D is unclear. The CDR3 runs to 16 residues. Trimming cost V 3 bases and J 3 bases, with 17 bases left between them. Germline loops: CDR1 MNHEY, CDR2 SVGAGI.

As regards this clonotype: The junction departs from the called germline gene at one end, perhaps through a read error. The chain links TRBV6-5 to TRBJ2-5, with 11 bases fitting TRBD2. The CDR3 consists of 14 residues. From germline, CDR1 is MNHEY and CDR2 SVGAGI. In nucleotides, the CDR3 is TGCGCCAGCAGTTACACTAGCGGGAGAGAGACCCAGTACTTC. Its translation: CASSYTSGRETQYF.

This clonotype was seen a handful of times. The J gene is TRBJ1-5, the V gene TRBV20-1; 7 nucleotides align to TRBD1. V gave up 3 bases and J gave up 5 bases; unmatched junction bases: 4. The CDR3 has 13 amino acids. Germline V lookup: CDR1 DFQATT, CDR2 SNEGSKA (reference sequence). DNA for the CDR3: TGCAGTGCTAGTAGGGGGCAGCATCAGCCCCAGCATTTT. It is translated as CSASRGQHQPQHF.

The V call is TRBV2, the J call TRBJ1-1; D call uncertain. The V end was cut by 8 bases, the J end by 0 bases, with 13 bases between. The CDR3 is 14 amino acids. Per germline, CDR1 SNHLY and CDR2 FYNNEI. CDR3 protein: CASVRRVMNTEAFF. For the CDR3, the DNA is TGTGCCAGCGTCCGGCGGGTCATGAACACTGAAGCTTTCTTT.

The rearrangement joins TRBV11-2 to TRBJ1-1; unclear D gene. The ends were cut back, 3 bases at V and 3 bases at J, with 11 bases in the middle. The CDR3 consists of 14 residues. Germline V CDR1 and CDR2: SGHAT, FQNNGV. The CDR3 sequence: CASSLMDGDTEAFF. DNA for the CDR3: TGTGCCAGCAGCTTGATGGACGGGGACACTGAAGCTTTCTTT. Full variable domain (remainder filled in from reference TRBV11-2 and TRBJ1-1): EAGVAQSPRYKIIEKRQSVAFWCNPISGHATLYWYQQILGQGPKLLIQFQNNGVVDDSQLPKDRFSAERLKGVDSTLKIQPAKLEDSAVYLCASSLMDGDTEAFFGQGTRLTVV.

The chain joins TRBV20-1 to TRBJ1-1; 8 bases agree with TRBD1. This CDR3 is 15 amino acids long. Germline V CDR1 and CDR2: DFQATT, SNEGSKA (reference sequence). The ends lost 4 bases at V and 1 base at J; junction bases unmatched: 8. The CDR3 here is CSATDRGRGNTEAFF. The CDR3 nucleotides are TGCAGTGCTACAGACAGGGGTCGAGGGAACACTGAAGCTTTCTTT.

The rearrangement links TRBV20-1 to TRBJ2-7; TRBD2 might be the D (5 bases). This CDR3 has 14 amino acids. CDR1 is DFQATT and CDR2 is SNEGSKA in the germline V gene (reference sequence). V gave up 3 bases and J gave up 0 bases, with 12 bases separating them. The CDR3 reads CSARMDGNSYEQYF. In nucleotides, the CDR3 is TGCAGTGCTAGGATGGACGGGAACTCCTACGAGCAGTACTTC.

The chain employs TRBV2 and TRBJ2-7; no clear D gene. Germline CDR1 SNHLY, CDR2 FYNNEI. The length of the CDR3 is 15 residues. V gave up 6 bases and J gave up 2 bases, with 17 bases separating them. As DNA, the CDR3 is TGTGCCAGCAGGGCCAATTTGGGAATCACCTACGAGCAGTACTTC. Translating it yields CASRANLGITYEQYF. The full variable domain, in which reference TRBV2 and TRBJ2-7 provide the parts outside the CDR3, is EPEVTQTPSHQVTQMGQEVILRCVPISNHLYFYWYRQILGQKVEFLVSFYNNEISEKSEIFDDQFSVERPDGSNFTLKIRSTKLEDSAMYFCASRANLGITYEQYFGPGTRLTVT.

This clonotype is classed as medium-sized. This chain uses TRBV12-3 or TRBV12-4 with TRBJ2-1; 9 nucleotides agree with TRBD2. This CDR3 region has 15 residues. V was pared by 4 bases and J by 8 bases, with 9 bases of the junction left unmatched. Here the CDR3 reads CASSYSGRLSDEQFF. In DNA, the CDR3 is TGTGCCAGCAGTTATAGCGGGAGATTGAGCGATGAGCAGTTCTTC.

V and J are TRBV27 and TRBJ1-5, with 10 bases that match TRBD1. This CDR3 spans 12 amino acids. Germline V gives CDR1 MNHEY, CDR2 SMNVEV (reference sequence). The V and J ends lost 10 bases and 6 bases, in that order; junction bases with no gene match: 3. The CDR3 protein is CATRTGGQPQHF. CDR3 coding DNA: TGTGCCACGCGGACAGGGGGTCAGCCCCAGCATTTT.

With respect to this clonotype: This clone may be a read error of a much larger clone one base away. CDR3: CARSLGTARDTQYF. The CDR3, as DNA: TGTGCCCGGAGTCTTGGGACAGCTCGGGATACGCAGTATTTT. This chain links TRBV30 with TRBJ2-3; 7 bases match TRBD1. The germline V gene encodes CDR1 GTSNPN and CDR2 SVGIG (reference sequence). The CDR3 loop spans 14 amino acids.

This sequence joins TRBV28 and TRBJ2-1, with D maybe TRBD1 (5 bases). In germline, CDR1 is MDHEN, CDR2 SYDVKM. V gave up 2 bases and J gave up 9 bases, with 17 bases separating them. The CDR3 runs 15 residues. As DNA, the CDR3 is TGTGCCAGCAGTTTACCCACCCTAGGGGTGGGTGAGCAGTTCTTC. Protein product: CASSLPTLGVGEQFF.

This clonotype was observed a few times. V is TRBV12-3 or TRBV12-4 and J is TRBJ2-5; TRBD2 is a possible D gene (6 bases). V was pared by 0 bases and J by 2 bases, with 13 bases between. This CDR3 region has 16 residues. The CDR3 DNA reads as TGTGCCAGCAGTTTAGCTTACGGGAGAGGTCAAGAGACCCAGTACTTC. Translation: CASSLAYGRGQETQYF.

The rearrangement joins TRBV19 to TRBJ2-2; D is perhaps TRBD2 (6 bases). The CDR3 is 14 amino acids. The V end lost 8 bases, the J end lost 2 bases, and 12 bases lay between the germline ends. Germline assignment: CDR1 LNHDA and CDR2 SQIVND (reference sequence). The CDR3 loop is CASGRAGNTGELFF. The CDR3, as DNA: TGTGCCAGTGGTCGAGCGGGTAACACCGGGGAGCTGTTTTTT.

The genes are TRBV11-2 and TRBJ2-3; D unclear. Trimming cost V 5 bases and J 2 bases, with 5 bases left between them. The CDR3 is 12 residues long. From germline, CDR1 is SGHAT and CDR2 FQNNGV. CDR3: CASSLYTDTQYF. CDR3 DNA: TGTGCCAGCAGCCTCTACACAGATACGCAGTATTTT. Full variable domain (outside the CDR3, taken from reference TRBV11-2 and TRBJ2-3): EAGVAQSPRYKIIEKRQSVAFWCNPISGHATLYWYQQILGQGPKLLIQFQNNGVVDDSQLPKDRFSAERLKGVDSTLKIQPAKLEDSAVYLCASSLYTDTQYFGPGTRLTVL.

The rearrangement joins TRBV5-1 to TRBJ2-7, with 7 positions matching TRBD2. The CDR3 contains 15 residues. Germline loops: CDR1 SGHRS, CDR2 YFSETQ. Trimming took 0 bases from V and 3 from J; bases not matched to a gene: 6. CDR3 coding DNA: TGCGCCAGCAGCTTGGTTCAGTCGGGAGGCTACGAGCAGTACTTC. Its protein is CASSLVQSGGYEQYF.

The chain couples TRBV7-9 to TRBJ1-5; TRBD1 aligns across 9 bases. Trimming took 4 bases from V and 7 from J; bases not matched to a gene: 5. Per germline, CDR1 SEHNR and CDR2 FQNEAQ (reference sequence). CDR3 length equals 14 residues. The CDR3 region has the DNA TGTGCCAGCAGCTACAGGGGGCCGGGGCAGCCCCAGCATTTT. Translation gives CASSYRGPGQPQHF.

The chain couples TRBV20-1 to TRBJ2-5; 11 bases line up with TRBD2. The CDR3 extends over 17 amino acids. V lost 3 bases and J lost 5; bases outside the gene matches: 14. Germline V gene data show CDR1 as DFQATT and CDR2 as SNEGSKA (reference sequence). The CDR3 spells CSASTLAGVVVQETQYF. The CDR3 DNA is TGCAGTGCTAGCACACTAGCGGGAGTAGTCGTGCAGGAGACCCAGTACTTC.

Only a few counts were recorded for this clonotype. The gene calls are TRBV6-4 and TRBJ2-3, with D possibly being TRBD2 (6 bases). The CDR3 spans 16 residues. V was pared by 0 bases and J by 4 bases, with 14 bases between. Germline assignment: CDR1 MRHNA and CDR2 SNTAGT. The CDR3 DNA reads TGTGCCAGCAGTGACTCGGGGGGAGGACGGCCAGATACGCAGTATTTT. This encodes CASSDSGGGRPDTQYF.

This clonotype has just one count. The chain has TRBV7-8 and TRBJ2-5; 7 nucleotides match TRBD1. This CDR3 region has 14 residues. Looked up from germline, CDR1 is SGHVS and CDR2 is FQNEAQ. V gave up 3 bases and J gave up 3 bases; unmatched junction bases: 4. CDR3 bases: TGTGCCAGCAGCTTCGGGCAGGGGGAAGAGACCCAGTACTTC. This gives the protein CASSFGQGEETQYF.

The V call is TRBV7-9, the J call TRBJ1-1; the D gene is possibly TRBD1 (6 bases). The germline V and J ends were trimmed by 6 bases and 10 bases, with 12 bases remaining between them. This CDR3 spans 11 amino acids. CDR1 and CDR2 from the germline V gene are SEHNR and FQNEAQ (reference sequence). The CDR3 nucleotides read TGTGCCAGCAGACGAGAGGGGGTAGCTTTCTTT. Translation gives CASRREGVAFF.

The rearrangement joins TRBV20-1 to TRBJ2-3, with 15 bases aligning to TRBD2. J lost 1 base, V lost 6 bases, and 8 bases had no gene match. The CDR3 loop spans 17 amino acids. The germline V gene encodes CDR1 DFQATT and CDR2 SNEGSKA (reference sequence). CDR3 bases: TGCAGTGCCCGGACTAGCGGGAGGGATGTGGGCACAGATACGCAGTATTTT. Its translation: CSARTSGRDVGTDTQYF.

CDR3: CASSLRTANYGYTF. CDR3 coding DNA: TGTGCCAGCAGCCTCCGGACAGCTAACTATGGCTACACCTTC. The chain carries TRBV5-4 and TRBJ1-2; possible D gene TRBD1, 6 bases. This CDR3 is built from 14 residues. V lost 4 bases, J lost 0 bases, and 10 bases lay in between. Germline CDR1 reads SGHNT; CDR2 reads YYREEE (reference sequence). The whole variable domain, remainder taken from reference TRBV5-4 and TRBJ1-2, is ETGVTQSPTHLIKTRGQQVTLRCSSQSGHNTVSWYQQALGQGPQFIFQYYREEENGRGNFPPRFSGLQFPNYSSELNVNALELDDSALYLCASSLRTANYGYTFGSGTRLTVV.

V and J are TRBV20-1 and TRBJ2-3, with D maybe TRBD2 (6 bases). CDR3 length: 12 residues. The germline V and J ends were trimmed by 3 bases and 6 bases, with 10 bases remaining between them. The germline CDR1 and CDR2 sequences are DFQATT and SNEGSKA (reference sequence). CDR3: CSASERGDTQYF. The CDR3 region has the DNA TGCAGTGCTAGTGAACGGGGGGATACGCAGTATTTT.

The chain combines TRBV27 with TRBJ1-4; D is unresolved. V was clipped by 6 bases and J by 7 bases, with 9 bases between them. CDR3 length equals 12 residues. Germline lookup yields CDR1 MNHEY and CDR2 SMNVEV (reference sequence). This CDR3 is CASRPLGEKLFF. The CDR3 DNA reads TGTGCCAGCAGACCCCTCGGTGAAAAACTGTTTTTT.